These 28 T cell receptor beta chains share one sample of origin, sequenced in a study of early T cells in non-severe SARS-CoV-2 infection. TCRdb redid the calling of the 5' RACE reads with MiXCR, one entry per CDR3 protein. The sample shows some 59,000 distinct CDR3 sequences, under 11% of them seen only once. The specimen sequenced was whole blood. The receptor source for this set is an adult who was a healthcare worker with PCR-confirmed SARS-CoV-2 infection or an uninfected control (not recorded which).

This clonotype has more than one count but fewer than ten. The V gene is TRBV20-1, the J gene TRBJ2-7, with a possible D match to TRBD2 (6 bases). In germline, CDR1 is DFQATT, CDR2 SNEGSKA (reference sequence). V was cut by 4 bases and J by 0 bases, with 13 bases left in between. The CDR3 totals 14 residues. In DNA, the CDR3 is TGCAGTGCTACCACTAGCCGCCACTCCTACGAGCAGTACTTC. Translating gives CSATTSRHSYEQYF.

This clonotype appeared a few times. The CDR3 DNA reads TGCAGCGTAGGACACCGGGGGAACACTGAAGCTTTCTTT. Translation gives CSVGHRGNTEAFF. The chain links TRBV29-1 to TRBJ1-1; possibly TRBD1 for D (5 bases). CDR3 length: 13 amino acids. The ends were cut back, 6 bases at V and 1 base at J, with 12 bases in the middle. From germline, CDR1 is SQVTM and CDR2 ANQGSEA.

In DNA form, the CDR3 reads TGCAGTGCTACGGGACAGGGAGGCTACACCTTC. It translates to CSATGQGGYTF. The rearrangement uses TRBV20-1 and TRBJ1-2; 9 bases are shared with TRBD1. V dropped 4 bases and J dropped 8; count of bases not matched to a gene: 2. Germline values: CDR1 DFQATT, CDR2 SNEGSKA (reference sequence). CDR3 length: 11 residues.

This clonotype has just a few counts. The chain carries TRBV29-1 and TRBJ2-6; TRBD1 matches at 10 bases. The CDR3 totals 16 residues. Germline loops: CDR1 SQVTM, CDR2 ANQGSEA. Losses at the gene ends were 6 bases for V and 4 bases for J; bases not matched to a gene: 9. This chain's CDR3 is CSVSDRGPLGANVLTF. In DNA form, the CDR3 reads TGCAGCGTCTCAGACAGGGGGCCGTTAGGGGCCAACGTCCTGACTTTC. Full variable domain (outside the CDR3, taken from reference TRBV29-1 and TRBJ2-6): SAVISQKPSRDICQRGTSLTIQCQVDSQVTMMFWYRQQPGQSLTLIATANQGSEATYESGFVIDKFPISRPNLTFSTLTVSNMSPEDSSIYLCSVSDRGPLGANVLTFGAGSRLTVL.

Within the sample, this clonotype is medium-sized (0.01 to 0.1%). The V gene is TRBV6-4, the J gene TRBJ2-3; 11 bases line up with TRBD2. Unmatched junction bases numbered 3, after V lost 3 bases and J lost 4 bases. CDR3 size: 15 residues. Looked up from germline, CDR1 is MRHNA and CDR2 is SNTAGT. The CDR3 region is CASSDLAGGSDTQYF. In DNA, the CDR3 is TGTGCCAGCAGTGATCTAGCGGGGGGTTCAGATACGCAGTATTTT.

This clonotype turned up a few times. CDR3 sequence: CATSDYGYGYTF. The CDR3 DNA reads TGTGCCACCAGTGATTACGGATATGGCTACACCTTC. V is TRBV24-1 and J is TRBJ1-2; D gene uncertain. CDR1 and CDR2 from the germline V gene are KGHDR and SFDVKD. The CDR3 length is 12 residues. V dropped 2 bases and J dropped 5 bases, with 5 bases sitting between them.

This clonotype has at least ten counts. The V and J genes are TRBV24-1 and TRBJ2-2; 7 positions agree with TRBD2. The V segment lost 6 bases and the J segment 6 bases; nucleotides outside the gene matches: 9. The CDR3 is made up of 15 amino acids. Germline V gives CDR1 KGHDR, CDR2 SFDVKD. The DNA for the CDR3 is TGTGCCACCAGTCGAAGCGGGGTATCCTCCGGGGAGCTGTTTTTT. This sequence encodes CATSRSGVSSGELFF.

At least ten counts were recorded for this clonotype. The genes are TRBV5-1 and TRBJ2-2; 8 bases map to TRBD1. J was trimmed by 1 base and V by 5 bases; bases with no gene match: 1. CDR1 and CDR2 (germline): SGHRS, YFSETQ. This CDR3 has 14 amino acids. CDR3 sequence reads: CASRGQGNTGELFF. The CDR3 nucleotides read TGCGCCAGCAGAGGACAGGGGAACACCGGGGAGCTGTTTTTT.

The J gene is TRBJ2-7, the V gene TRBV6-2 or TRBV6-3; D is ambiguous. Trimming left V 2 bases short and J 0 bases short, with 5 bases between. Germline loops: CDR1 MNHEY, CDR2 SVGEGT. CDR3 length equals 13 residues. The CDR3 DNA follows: TGTGCCAGCAGTTACCGTCCCTCCTACGAGCAGTACTTC. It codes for CASSYRPSYEQYF.

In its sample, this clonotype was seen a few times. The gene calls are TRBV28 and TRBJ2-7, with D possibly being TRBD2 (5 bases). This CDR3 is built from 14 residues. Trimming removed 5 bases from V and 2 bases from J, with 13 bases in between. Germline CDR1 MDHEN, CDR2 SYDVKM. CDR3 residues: CASSTPGLTYEQYF. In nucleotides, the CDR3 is TGTGCCAGCAGTACCCCGGGGTTAACCTACGAGCAGTACTTC.

The CDR3: CASSTGLGAGELFF. In DNA, the CDR3 is TGCGCCAGCAGCACGGGACTAGGTGCCGGGGAGCTGTTTTTT. The chain uses TRBV5-1 and TRBJ2-2, with TRBD2 matching over 8 bases. The V gene end was trimmed by 4 bases and the J gene end by 6 bases; junction bases not matched to a gene: 5. There are 14 residues in the CDR3. Looked up from germline, CDR1 is SGHRS and CDR2 is YFSETQ.

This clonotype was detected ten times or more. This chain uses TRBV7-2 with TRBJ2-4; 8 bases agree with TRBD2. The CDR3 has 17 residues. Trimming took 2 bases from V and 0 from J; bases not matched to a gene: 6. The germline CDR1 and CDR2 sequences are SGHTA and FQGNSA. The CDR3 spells CASSLLRGGGAKNIQYF. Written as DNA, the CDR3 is TGTGCCAGCAGCTTACTCCGGGGGGGCGGAGCCAAAAACATTCAGTACTTC.

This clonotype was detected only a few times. The CDR3 spells CASTPWGENTEAFF. The CDR3 nucleotides read TGTGCCAGCACCCCCTGGGGGGAGAACACTGAAGCTTTCTTT. The V gene is TRBV6-5, the J gene TRBJ1-1; perhaps TRBD1 as D (5 bases). This CDR3 is 14 amino acids long. Trimming shortened V by 7 bases and J by 1 base, and 13 bases separated the two germline ends. CDR1 and CDR2 (germline): MNHEY, SVGAGI.

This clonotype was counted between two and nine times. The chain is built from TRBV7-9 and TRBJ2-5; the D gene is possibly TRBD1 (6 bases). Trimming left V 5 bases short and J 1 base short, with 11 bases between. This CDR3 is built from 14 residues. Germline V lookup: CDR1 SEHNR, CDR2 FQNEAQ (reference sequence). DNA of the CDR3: TGTGCCAGCAGCGAAACAGGGTCCCAAGAGACCCAGTACTTC. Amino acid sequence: CASSETGSQETQYF. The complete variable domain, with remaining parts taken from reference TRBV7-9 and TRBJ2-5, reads DTGVSQNPRHKITKRGQNVTFRCDPISEHNRLYWYRQTLGQGPEFLTYFQNEAQLEKSRLLSDRFSAERPKGSFSTLEIQRTEQGDSAMYLCASSETGSQETQYFGPGTRLLVL.

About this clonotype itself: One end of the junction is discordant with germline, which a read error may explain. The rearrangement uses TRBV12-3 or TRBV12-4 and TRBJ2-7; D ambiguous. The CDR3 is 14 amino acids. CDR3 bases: TGTGCCAGCAGCCGAACCGGGCGCTCCTGCGAGCAGTACTTC. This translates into CASSRTGRSCEQYF.

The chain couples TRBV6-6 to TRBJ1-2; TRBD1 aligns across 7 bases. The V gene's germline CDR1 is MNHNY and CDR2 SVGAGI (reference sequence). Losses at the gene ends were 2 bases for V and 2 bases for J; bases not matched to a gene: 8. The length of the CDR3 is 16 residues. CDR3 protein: CASSYPRQGRNYGYTF. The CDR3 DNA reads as TGTGCCAGCAGTTACCCTAGACAGGGACGCAACTATGGCTACACCTTC.

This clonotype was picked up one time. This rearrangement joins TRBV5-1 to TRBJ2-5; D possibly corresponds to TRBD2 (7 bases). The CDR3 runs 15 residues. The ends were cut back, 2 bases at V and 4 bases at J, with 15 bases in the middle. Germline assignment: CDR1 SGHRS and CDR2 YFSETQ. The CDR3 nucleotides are TGCGCCAGCAGCTTTGGCGGGGGCCAGGCAGAGACCCAGTACTTC. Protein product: CASSFGGGQAETQYF.

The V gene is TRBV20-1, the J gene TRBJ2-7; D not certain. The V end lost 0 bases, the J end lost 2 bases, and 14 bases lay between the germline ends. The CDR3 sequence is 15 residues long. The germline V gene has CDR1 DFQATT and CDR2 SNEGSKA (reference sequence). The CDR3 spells CSARDLSVGPYEQYF. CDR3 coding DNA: TGCAGTGCTAGAGATCTGAGCGTAGGACCCTACGAGCAGTACTTC.

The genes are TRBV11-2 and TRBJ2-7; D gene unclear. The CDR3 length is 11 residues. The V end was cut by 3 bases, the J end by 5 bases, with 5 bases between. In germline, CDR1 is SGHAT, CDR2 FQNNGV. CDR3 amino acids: CASSFYNEQYF. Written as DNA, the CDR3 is TGTGCCAGCAGCTTTTACAACGAGCAGTACTTC.

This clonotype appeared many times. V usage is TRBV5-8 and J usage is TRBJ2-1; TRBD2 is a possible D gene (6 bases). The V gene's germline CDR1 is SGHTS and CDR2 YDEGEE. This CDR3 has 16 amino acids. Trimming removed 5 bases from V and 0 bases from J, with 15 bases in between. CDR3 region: CASRKTLASSYNEQFF. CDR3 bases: TGTGCCAGCAGAAAAACTCTAGCGAGCTCCTACAATGAGCAGTTCTTC.

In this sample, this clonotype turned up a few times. CDR3 sequence: CASSQGSQGELFF. In DNA form, the CDR3 reads TGTGCCAGCAGCCAAGGATCCCAGGGGGAACTGTTTTTT. The rearrangement uses TRBV3-1 and TRBJ1-4, with 7 bases that match TRBD1. Germline values: CDR1 LGHDT, CDR2 YNNKEL (reference sequence). CDR3 length: 13 amino acids. V lost 1 base to trimming and J lost 12 bases; unmatched junction nucleotides: 5.

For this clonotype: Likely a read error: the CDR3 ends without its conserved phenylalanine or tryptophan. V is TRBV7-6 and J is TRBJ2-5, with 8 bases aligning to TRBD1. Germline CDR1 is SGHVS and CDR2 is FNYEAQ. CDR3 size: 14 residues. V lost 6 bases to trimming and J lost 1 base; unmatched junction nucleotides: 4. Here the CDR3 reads CASSPDRGQETQYS. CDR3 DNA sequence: TGTGCCAGCAGTCCAGACAGGGGCCAAGAGACCCAGTACTCC.

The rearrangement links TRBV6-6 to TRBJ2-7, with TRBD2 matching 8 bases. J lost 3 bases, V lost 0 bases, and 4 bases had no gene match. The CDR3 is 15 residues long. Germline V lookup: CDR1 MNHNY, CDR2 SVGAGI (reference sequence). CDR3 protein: CASSYSGRGYYEQYF. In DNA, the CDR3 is TGTGCCAGCAGTTACTCCGGGAGGGGGTACTACGAGCAGTACTTC.

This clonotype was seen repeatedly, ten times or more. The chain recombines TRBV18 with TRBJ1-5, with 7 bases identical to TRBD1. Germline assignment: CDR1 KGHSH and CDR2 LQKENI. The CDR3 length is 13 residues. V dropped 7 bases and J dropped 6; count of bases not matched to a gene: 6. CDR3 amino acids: CASFGDRGQPQHF. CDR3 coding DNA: TGTGCCAGCTTCGGGGACAGAGGTCAGCCCCAGCATTTT.

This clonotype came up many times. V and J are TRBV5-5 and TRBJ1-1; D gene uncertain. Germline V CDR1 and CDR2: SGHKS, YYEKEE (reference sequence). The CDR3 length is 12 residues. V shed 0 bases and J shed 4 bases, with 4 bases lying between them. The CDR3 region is CASSLAVTEAFF. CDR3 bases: TGTGCCAGCAGCTTGGCGGTCACTGAAGCTTTCTTT.

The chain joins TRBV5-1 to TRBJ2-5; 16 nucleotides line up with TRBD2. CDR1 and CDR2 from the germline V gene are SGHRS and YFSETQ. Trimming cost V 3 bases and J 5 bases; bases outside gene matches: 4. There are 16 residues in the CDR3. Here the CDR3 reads CASSSGTSGRAETQYF. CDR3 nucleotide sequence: TGCGCCAGCAGCTCCGGGACTAGCGGGAGGGCCGAGACCCAGTACTTC. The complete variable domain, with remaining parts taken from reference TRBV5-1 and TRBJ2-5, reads KAGVTQTPRYLIKTRGQQVTLSCSPISGHRSVSWYQQTPGQGLQFLFEYFSETQRNKGNFPGRFSGRQFSNSRSEMNVSTLELGDSALYLCASSSGTSGRAETQYFGPGTRLLVL.

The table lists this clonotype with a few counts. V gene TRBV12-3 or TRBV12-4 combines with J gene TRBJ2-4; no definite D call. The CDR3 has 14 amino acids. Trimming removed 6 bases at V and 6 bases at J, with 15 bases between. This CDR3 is CASRPTGWGNIQYF. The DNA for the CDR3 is TGTGCCAGCAGACCGACTGGGTGGGGAAACATTCAGTACTTC.

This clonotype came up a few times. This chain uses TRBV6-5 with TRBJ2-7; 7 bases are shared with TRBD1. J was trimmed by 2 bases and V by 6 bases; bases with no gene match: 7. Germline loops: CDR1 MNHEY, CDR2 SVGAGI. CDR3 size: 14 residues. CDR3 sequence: CASSDGTAAYEQYF. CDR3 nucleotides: TGTGCCAGCAGCGATGGGACAGCAGCCTACGAGCAGTACTTC.